This T cell receptor beta chain was retrieved from a study of blood T cell repertoires in COVID-19. Sequenced by immunoSEQ multiplex PCR; TCRdb stores in-frame clones only, minus some. The sample contains 95,000 to 110,000 clones, about nine tenths of which appear only once. The germline V gene encodes CDR1 SGHKS and CDR2 YYEKEE (reference sequence). V lost 4 bases and J lost 2; bases outside the gene matches: 4. There are 14 residues in the CDR3. Input material: peripheral blood. This clonotype was obtained from a man aged 45-65 years with active or convalescent COVID-19. This chain links TRBV5-5 with TRBJ2-5, with 8 bases fitting TRBD2. The CDR3 nucleotides are TGTGCCAGCAGCATACTAGCGGAACAAGAGACCCAGTACTTC. It yields the protein CASSILAEQETQYF.